This T cell receptor (beta chain) was identified in a study of blood T cell repertoires in COVID-19. For the study at large: Collection of acute and convalescent COVID-19 samples took place in the United States, Italy and Spain. Sources were T cells, B-cell-depleted T cells, or PBMCs; the material itself was cDNA or gDNA.

The germline V gene encodes CDR1 SGHDN and CDR2 FVKESK. This CDR3 has 16 amino acids. The V end was cut by 2 bases, the J end by 0 bases, with 13 bases between. In the source study's methods: From reference gene primer amplification, estimates of nucleated cell counts were derived. The data were produced by immunoSEQ multiplex PCR, yet TCRdb's version contains in-frame clones alone and is incomplete. V, J and clone size were drawn from that table, and D and trimming were deduced from the DNA. The table has about 160,000 clones, 70% to 90% seen once; the top ten hold 4%. The sequence came from a woman in her sixties or seventies with acute or convalescent COVID-19. The chain couples TRBV14 to TRBJ1-2, with D possibly being TRBD1 (6 bases). What was sequenced was peripheral blood. In DNA, the CDR3 is TGTGCCAGCAGCCAATTCAGGGGTTTCGCTAACTATGGCTACACCTTC. It codes for CASSQFRGFANYGYTF.